Presented here are 10 T cell receptor beta chains from one specimen sequenced in a study of T cell repertoires in cytomegalovirus infection. MiXCR, applied by TCRdb to the reads, yields one record per CDR3 protein. The sample has some 940,000 distinct CDR3 sequences, roughly 31% seen once. What these receptors recognize is not known. The sample in question was cultured CD8+ T cells from PBMCs, obtained from culture after CMV antigen stimulation. Receptors were obtained from a human donor in good health (CMV status not recorded). Some clones in this sample may be carry-over from other donors' samples.

This rearrangement joins TRBV4-3 to TRBJ2-3; D tentatively fits TRBD1 or TRBD2 (5 bases each). Germline CDR1 LGHNA, CDR2 YSLEER. This CDR3 spans 15 amino acids. Trimming pared 1 base from V and 4 bases from J, leaving 12 bases between. Here the CDR3 DNA reads TGCGCCAGCAGCCAAGGTAGCGCAGGGTCAGATACGCAGTATTTT. Protein sequence: CASSQGSAGSDTQYF.

The CDR3 region is CASSQGDSAEAFF. The CDR3 DNA reads TGCGCCAGCAGCCAGGGGGACAGTGCTGAAGCTTTCTTT. The genes are TRBV4-3 and TRBJ1-1, with TRBD1 matching 7 bases. The CDR3 has 13 residues. Per germline, CDR1 LGHNA and CDR2 YSLEER. Trimming at V came to 3 bases and at J to 6 bases, leaving 4 bases not matched to a gene.

The chain carries TRBV6-5 and TRBJ1-4, with TRBD1 matching 9 bases. The germline V gene encodes CDR1 MNHEY and CDR2 SVGAGI. The length of the CDR3 is 18 residues. J gave up 1 base and V 2 bases, and 8 bases lay outside the gene matches. CDR3 amino acids: CASSYDGQGSLTNEKLFF. The CDR3 nucleotides are TGTGCCAGCAGTTACGACGGACAGGGGAGTCTAACTAATGAAAAACTGTTTTTT.

This clonotype was seen only a few times. This sequence joins TRBV6-1 and TRBJ2-7; 9 bases match TRBD1. The V segment lost 2 bases and the J segment 5 bases; nucleotides outside the gene matches: 10. Per the germline V gene, CDR1 is MNHNS and CDR2 is SASEGT. The CDR3 spans 16 residues. The CDR3 region has the DNA TGTGCCAGCAGTGAATTGGTGGGACAGGGCAACGACGAGCAGTACTTC. Protein product: CASSELVGQGNDEQYF.

The chain has TRBV7-9 and TRBJ2-5; D tentatively reads TRBD1 or TRBD2 (5 bases each). V lost 5 bases, J lost 9 bases, and 22 bases lay in between. Germline CDR1 and CDR2: SEHNR and FQNEAQ (reference sequence). This CDR3 contains 15 residues. The DNA for the CDR3 is TGTGCCAGCAGCCGAACGGGACCCGCGGCGGAGCCCCAGTACTTC. Translating it yields CASSRTGPAAEPQYF.

CDR3 amino acids: CASSFRTGPPEQYF. The CDR3 coding sequence is TGTGCCAGCAGTTTTAGGACGGGGCCGCCCGAGCAGTACTTC. The chain employs TRBV12-3 or TRBV12-4 and TRBJ2-7, with D perhaps being TRBD1 or TRBD2 (5 bases each). The CDR3 contains 14 residues. V was clipped by 3 bases and J by 6 bases, with 15 bases between them.

V is TRBV12-5 and J is TRBJ2-7, with D perhaps TRBD1 or TRBD2 (5 bases each). Germline CDR1 reads LGHNT; CDR2 reads FRNRAP. The CDR3 spans 13 residues. The ends were cut back, 7 bases at V and 3 bases at J, with 13 bases in the middle. The CDR3 coding sequence is TGTGCTAGTGCCCCGGGGCTAGGCTACGAGCAGTACTTC. Protein product: CASAPGLGYEQYF. The full variable domain, with the rest looked up from reference TRBV12-5 and TRBJ2-7, is DARVTQTPRHKVTEMGQEVTMRCQPILGHNTVFWYRQTMMQGLELLAYFRNRAPLDDSGMPKDRFSAEMPDATLATLKIQPSEPRDSAVYFCASAPGLGYEQYFGPGTRLTVT.

This sequence joins TRBV27 and TRBJ2-1, with D unresolved. Trimming shortened V by 8 bases and J by 4 bases, and 6 bases separated the two germline ends. The germline CDR1 and CDR2 sequences are MNHEY and SMNVEV (reference sequence). This CDR3 contains 11 residues. The chain's CDR3 is CASQIYNEQFF. The DNA of the CDR3 is TGTGCCAGCCAAATATACAATGAGCAGTTCTTC.

This clonotype was recorded at least ten times. The CDR3 region is CASSPTGFRAEAFF. The CDR3 bases are TGTGCCAGCAGCCCCACAGGGTTTAGGGCTGAAGCTTTCTTT. The chain is built from TRBV7-9 and TRBJ1-1; tentatively, D is TRBD1 (6 bases). The CDR3 spans 14 residues. The germline gives CDR1 SEHNR, CDR2 FQNEAQ (reference sequence). Trimming removed 5 bases at V and 6 bases at J, with 16 bases between.

This clonotype has ten or more counts. The chain recombines TRBV7-8 with TRBJ1-1; D unclear. CDR1 and CDR2 (germline): SGHVS, FQNEAQ. The germline V and J ends were trimmed by 1 base and 0 bases, with 12 bases remaining between them. The CDR3 runs 16 residues. CDR3 nucleotides: TGTGCCAGCAGCTTAGTTCTGGACCTCATGAACACTGAAGCTTTCTTT. Translating gives CASSLVLDLMNTEAFF.